This passage covers 27 T cell receptor beta chains from one sample sequenced in a study of cytomegalovirus exposure and HLA in healthy donors. A multiplex PCR was run with 60 Vbeta primers and 13 Jbeta primers. Profiling relied on immunoSEQ multiplex PCR, and the TCRdb table lists in-frame clones only, not all of them. This sample has 150,000 to 200,000 clones; about 85% occur once, and the top ten carry roughly 1.4%. The sequenced material came from PBMCs. The receptors stem from a woman aged 45 to 65 in good health and CMV-seronegative.

This clone was counted a few times. The chain links TRBV5-1 to TRBJ1-1; D not resolved. Trimming took off 1 base at V and 1 base at J, with 5 bases between the two ends. CDR3 length equals 13 residues. From germline, CDR1 is SGHRS and CDR2 YFSETQ. For the CDR3, the DNA is TGCGCCAGCAGCTTGTACAGGAACACTGAAGCTTTCTTT. Protein sequence: CASSLYRNTEAFF.

V is TRBV6-6 and J is TRBJ1-1, with a possible D match to TRBD1 (5 bases). V lost 2 bases, J lost 4 bases, and 11 bases lay in between. Germline CDR1 and CDR2: MNHNY and SVGAGI (reference sequence). CDR3 size: 14 residues. The CDR3 loop reads CASSYPPGGTEAFF. The CDR3, as DNA: TGTGCCAGCAGTTACCCCCCGGGGGGCACTGAAGCTTTCTTT.

The J gene is TRBJ2-4, the V gene TRBV19; 9 nucleotides match TRBD1. The CDR3 totals 15 residues. The J segment lost 6 bases and the V segment lost 9 bases, leaving 12 bases of the junction unmatched. CDR1 and CDR2 (germline): LNHDA, SQIVND (reference sequence). In DNA, the CDR3 is TGTGCCAGCGGACAGGGGCATTCCCCTATAAACATTCAGTACTTC. It codes for CASGQGHSPINIQYF.

The chain joins TRBV9 to TRBJ1-3, with TRBD1 matching 10 bases. The CDR3 is 17 amino acids. With V trimmed by 2 bases and J by 0 bases, 5 bases remained unmatched. Germline V gene data show CDR1 as SGDLS and CDR2 as YYNGEE. For the CDR3, the DNA is TGTGCCAGCAGCGTGGGGACAGGGGACCTCTCTGGAAACACCATATATTTT. Its protein is CASSVGTGDLSGNTIYF.

The chain carries TRBV7-2 and TRBJ2-3, with D tentatively TRBD1 (5 bases). The CDR3 consists of 16 residues. Germline V lookup: CDR1 SGHTA, CDR2 FQGNSA. V lost 0 bases and J lost 0, with 10 bases in between. CDR3 nucleotide sequence: TGTGCCAGCAGCTTAGCGATAACAGGAAGCACAGATACGCAGTATTTT. It translates to CASSLAITGSTDTQYF.

This clone was recorded only once. The rearrangement links TRBV27 to TRBJ1-1; 11 bases align to TRBD1. Unmatched junction bases numbered 10, after V lost 7 bases and J lost 3 bases. CDR3 length: 16 residues. Germline assignment: CDR1 MNHEY and CDR2 SMNVEV (reference sequence). The CDR3 DNA sequence: TGTGCCAGCACCAGGACAGGGGGCTTTGTTTACACTGAAGCTTTCTTT. It encodes CASTRTGGFVYTEAFF.

This clone was detected once. CDR3 protein: CSVAGTVTDTQYF. Here the CDR3 DNA reads TGCAGCGTCGCCGGGACAGTCACAGATACGCAGTATTTT. This rearrangement joins TRBV29-1 to TRBJ2-3, with 7 bases matching TRBD1. The CDR3 sequence is 13 residues long. The germline CDR1 and CDR2 sequences are SQVTM and ANQGSEA. J lost 2 bases, V lost 6 bases, and 5 bases had no gene match.

This chain links TRBV4-1 with TRBJ2-1; D perhaps matches TRBD2 (6 bases). This CDR3 is 17 amino acids long. Deletions cut 2 bases from V and 0 bases from J, with 14 bases between. Looked up from germline, CDR1 is MGHRA and CDR2 is YSYEKL. Written as DNA, the CDR3 is TGCGCCAGCAGCCAATCCCCTCAGCGGGCCTCCTACAATGAGCAGTTCTTC. Its translation: CASSQSPQRASYNEQFF.

This chain uses TRBV19 with TRBJ1-1; D not certain. V was pared by 3 bases and J by 1 base, with 9 bases between. This CDR3 has 14 residues. Germline V CDR1 and CDR2: LNHDA, SQIVND (reference sequence). CDR3 region: CASSIRHRNTEAFF. In DNA form, the CDR3 reads TGTGCCAGTAGTATTAGACACCGGAACACTGAAGCTTTCTTT. Together with reference TRBV19 and TRBJ1-1, the CDR3 gives the full variable domain: DGGITQSPKYLFRKEGQNVTLSCEQNLNHDAMYWYRQDPGQGLRLIYYSQIVNDFQKGDIAEGYSVSREKKESFPLTVTSAQKNPTAFYLCASSIRHRNTEAFFGQGTRLTVV.

The chain combines TRBV5-4 with TRBJ1-2; 10 nucleotides line up with TRBD1. Germline loops: CDR1 SGHNT, CDR2 YYREEE (reference sequence). After removal of 4 bases from V and 5 bases from J, the junction contained 8 bases not matched to a gene. The CDR3 runs to 15 residues. CDR3: CASSPDRGLLYGYTF. CDR3 DNA: TGTGCCAGCAGCCCTGACAGGGGGCTTTTGTATGGCTACACCTTC.

This chain uses TRBV7-3 with TRBJ2-1, with 12 bases identical to TRBD2. The CDR3 loop spans 16 amino acids. V gave up 5 bases and J gave up 6 bases; unmatched junction bases: 8. Germline V CDR1 and CDR2: SGHTA, FQGTGA. The CDR3 sequence is CASSALLAGGLNEQFF. DNA of the CDR3: TGTGCCAGCAGCGCCCTACTAGCGGGAGGACTCAATGAGCAGTTCTTC.

The V gene is TRBV6-1, the J gene TRBJ1-4; no definite D call. This CDR3 spans 14 amino acids. V lost 6 bases and J lost 4, with 12 bases in between. Germline loops: CDR1 MNHNS, CDR2 SASEGT. The CDR3 DNA sequence: TGTGCCAGCAGCGGGAGGGCTTTTAATGAAAAACTGTTTTTT. It encodes CASSGRAFNEKLFF.

The chain couples TRBV5-4 to TRBJ2-5; D might be TRBD1 (6 bases). The J call is in doubt because the DNA end fits TRBJ2-7 better. Looked up from germline, CDR1 is SGHNT and CDR2 is YYREEE (reference sequence). The length of the CDR3 is 14 residues. This CDR3 is CASSLDRASYEQYF. The CDR3 DNA reads as TGTGCCAGCAGCTTGGACAGGGCTTCCTACGAGCAGTACTTC.

The CDR3 loop is CASSSTGQGRYGYTF. The CDR3 nucleotides read TGTGCCAGCAGCTCCACCGGACAGGGACGGTATGGCTACACCTTC. The J gene is TRBJ1-2, the V gene TRBV11-2; 8 nucleotides align to TRBD1. Germline CDR1 and CDR2: SGHAT and FQNNGV. Trimming cost V 4 bases and J 5 bases; bases outside gene matches: 9. The CDR3 is made up of 15 amino acids.

The chain links TRBV6-6 to TRBJ2-1; D may be TRBD2 (5 bases). This CDR3 region has 11 residues. The germline gives CDR1 MNHNY, CDR2 SVGAGI (reference sequence). V was cut by 10 bases and J by 7 bases, with 11 bases left in between. DNA of the CDR3: TGTGCCACCCTCCTAGCTAATGAGCAGTTCTTC. This gives the protein CATLLANEQFF.

This sequence joins TRBV5-1 and TRBJ1-1; 7 positions match TRBD1. V was pared by 3 bases and J by 1 base, with 3 bases of the junction left unmatched. The CDR3 spans 14 residues. Germline V lookup: CDR1 SGHRS, CDR2 YFSETQ. The CDR3 is CASSWGTENTEAFF. The CDR3 nucleotides are TGCGCCAGCAGCTGGGGGACAGAGAACACTGAAGCTTTCTTT. Full variable domain (missing parts from reference TRBV5-1 and TRBJ1-1): KAGVTQTPRYLIKTRGQQVTLSCSPISGHRSVSWYQQTPGQGLQFLFEYFSETQRNKGNFPGRFSGRQFSNSRSEMNVSTLELGDSALYLCASSWGTENTEAFFGQGTRLTVV.

V usage is TRBV5-4 and J usage is TRBJ2-4; 11 bases line up with TRBD1. J lost 3 bases, V lost 2 bases, and 4 bases had no gene match. Germline V gene lookup returns CDR1 SGHNT and CDR2 YYREEE (reference sequence). This CDR3 is built from 16 residues. CDR3 bases: TGTGCCAGCAGCTTCGGACAGGGGGCAAACAAAAACATTCAGTACTTC. This translates into CASSFGQGANKNIQYF.

This chain uses TRBV6-6 with TRBJ1-2, with a weak D call TRBD1 (5 bases). The CDR3 covers 13 residues. V was pared by 4 bases and J by 7 bases, with 13 bases between. Germline V gene lookup returns CDR1 MNHNY and CDR2 SVGAGI (reference sequence). The CDR3 sequence is CASSSTAQVGYTF. CDR3 in DNA: TGTGCCAGCAGTTCGACCGCACAGGTTGGCTACACCTTC.

This clone was detected a few times. The chain joins TRBV5-1 to TRBJ2-7, with 12 bases that match TRBD2. The junction had 6 bases not matched to a gene; V was cut back by 4 bases and J by 1 base. Per the germline V gene, CDR1 is SGHRS and CDR2 is YFSETQ. The CDR3 sequence is 16 residues long. CDR3 sequence: CASSPGLAGTSYEQYF. The CDR3 DNA is TGCGCCAGCAGCCCGGGACTAGCGGGTACATCCTACGAGCAGTACTTC.

This clone was counted ten times or more. The chain combines TRBV10-3 with TRBJ1-1; D unresolved. CDR3 length: 12 residues. Germline CDR1 ENHRY, CDR2 SYGVKD. The germline V and J ends were trimmed by 6 bases and 1 base, with 6 bases remaining between them. The CDR3 DNA reads as TGTGCCATCAGGGCTCCGAACACTGAAGCTTTCTTT. Translation gives CAIRAPNTEAFF.

CDR3 region: CASSLTPPSGRLSSEQFF. The CDR3, as DNA: TGTGCCAGCAGCCTTACCCCTCCTAGCGGGAGACTTAGTAGTGAGCAGTTCTTC. This sequence joins TRBV28 and TRBJ2-1; 10 nucleotides match TRBD2. V was clipped by 6 bases and J by 9 bases; unmatched bases: 20. Germline V CDR1 and CDR2: MDHEN, SYDVKM. There are 18 residues in the CDR3.

The V gene is TRBV7-2, the J gene TRBJ2-2; no definite D call. This CDR3 is built from 15 residues. Looked up from germline, CDR1 is SGHTA and CDR2 is FQGNSA. V lost 6 bases and J 0 bases, leaving 11 bases between the germline ends. The CDR3 loop is CASRRTIANTGELFF. The CDR3 DNA reads as TGTGCCAGCAGGCGTACTATTGCGAACACCGGGGAGCTGTTTTTT.

The J gene is TRBJ2-2, the V gene TRBV7-3, with TRBD2 matching over 7 bases. Trimming cost V 5 bases and J 7 bases; bases outside gene matches: 4. The CDR3 extends over 13 amino acids. Germline CDR1 is SGHTA and CDR2 is FQGTGA. The CDR3 DNA sequence: TGTGCCAGCAGCCTGGGGGGGTACGGGGAGCTGTTTTTT. Its translation: CASSLGGYGELFF.

The chain links TRBV27 to TRBJ1-1, with a tentative D call TRBD1 (5 bases). CDR3 size: 15 residues. Per germline, CDR1 MNHEY and CDR2 SMNVEV (reference sequence). V dropped 5 bases and J dropped 3 bases, with 16 bases sitting between them. The CDR3: CASSPFLDSHTEAFF. The CDR3 nucleotides read TGTGCCAGCAGTCCCTTCCTTGACAGCCACACTGAAGCTTTCTTT.

The chain has TRBV7-9 and TRBJ1-3, with a possible D match to TRBD1 (5 bases). CDR3 size: 16 residues. Germline loops: CDR1 SEHNR, CDR2 FQNEAQ (reference sequence). Trimming removed 4 bases from V and 0 bases from J, with 13 bases in between. CDR3 sequence (DNA): TGTGCCAGCAGCTCTCTGACAGATCACTCTGGAAACACCATATATTTT. It encodes CASSSLTDHSGNTIYF.

The rearrangement uses TRBV5-1 and TRBJ2-3; 7 bases align to TRBD1. V lost 3 bases to trimming and J lost 8 bases; unmatched junction nucleotides: 21. Germline V gene lookup returns CDR1 SGHRS and CDR2 YFSETQ. The CDR3 is made up of 18 amino acids. The CDR3: CASSSVVVTGRVVATQYF. The CDR3 DNA follows: TGCGCCAGCAGCTCGGTTGTGGTGACAGGGCGGGTTGTGGCTACGCAGTATTTT.

The chain joins TRBV7-6 to TRBJ2-2; no clear D gene. Germline V gene data show CDR1 as SGHVS and CDR2 as FNYEAQ. The CDR3 has 13 residues. The germline V and J ends were trimmed by 5 bases and 2 bases, with 6 bases remaining between them. The CDR3 nucleotides are TGTGCCAGCAGCCGCCTAAACACCGGGGAGCTGTTTTTT. Encoded protein: CASSRLNTGELFF.